This record concerns one TCR beta chain sequence. Its antigen is not known. Once extracted for a subset, genomic DNA was divided evenly among several immunoSEQ plates. Here immunoSEQ multiplex PCR was the method, and the copy in TCRdb shows in-frame clones only, minus some. The sample includes some 1.4 million clones, 96% of them seen just once. Adults of Caucasian background living in Nashville, Tennessee made up all donors. These data originate in a study of shared clonotypes between healthy human individuals. Study outcomes and limitations: Researchers sampled blood only, noting tissue repertoires likely differ. Expectations were that clonotype sharing among donors would be affected by sequencing depth.

This sequence was found in a man aged 30 to 39 in good health. Sequencing input: naive CD4+ T cells sorted from blood. The subset here: CD45RA+ positively selected.

CDR3 amino acids: CASSFLAGDLGEQFF. CDR3 in DNA: TGTGCCAGCAGTTTTCTAGCGGGAGATTTGGGTGAGCAGTTCTTC. The chain employs TRBV28 and TRBJ2-1; 10 nucleotides match TRBD2. V lost 3 bases and J lost 9; bases outside the gene matches: 8. Germline CDR1 MDHEN, CDR2 SYDVKM. This CDR3 is built from 15 residues.